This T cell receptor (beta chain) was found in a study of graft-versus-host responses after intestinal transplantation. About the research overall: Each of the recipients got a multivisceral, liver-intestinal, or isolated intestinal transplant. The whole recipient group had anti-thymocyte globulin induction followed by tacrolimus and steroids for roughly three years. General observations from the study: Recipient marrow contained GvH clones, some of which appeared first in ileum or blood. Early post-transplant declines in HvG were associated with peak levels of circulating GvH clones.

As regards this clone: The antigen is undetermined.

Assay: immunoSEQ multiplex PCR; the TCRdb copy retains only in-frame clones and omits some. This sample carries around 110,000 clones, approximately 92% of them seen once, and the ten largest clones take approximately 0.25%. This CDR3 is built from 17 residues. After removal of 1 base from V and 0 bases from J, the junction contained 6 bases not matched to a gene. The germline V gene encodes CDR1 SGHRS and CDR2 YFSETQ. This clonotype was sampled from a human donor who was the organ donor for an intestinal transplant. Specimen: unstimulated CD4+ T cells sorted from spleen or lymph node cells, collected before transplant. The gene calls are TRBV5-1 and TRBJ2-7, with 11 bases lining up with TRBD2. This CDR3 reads CASSLLLAGGSSYEQYF. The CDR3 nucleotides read TGCGCCAGCAGCTTGCTCTTAGCGGGAGGGAGCTCCTACGAGCAGTACTTC.